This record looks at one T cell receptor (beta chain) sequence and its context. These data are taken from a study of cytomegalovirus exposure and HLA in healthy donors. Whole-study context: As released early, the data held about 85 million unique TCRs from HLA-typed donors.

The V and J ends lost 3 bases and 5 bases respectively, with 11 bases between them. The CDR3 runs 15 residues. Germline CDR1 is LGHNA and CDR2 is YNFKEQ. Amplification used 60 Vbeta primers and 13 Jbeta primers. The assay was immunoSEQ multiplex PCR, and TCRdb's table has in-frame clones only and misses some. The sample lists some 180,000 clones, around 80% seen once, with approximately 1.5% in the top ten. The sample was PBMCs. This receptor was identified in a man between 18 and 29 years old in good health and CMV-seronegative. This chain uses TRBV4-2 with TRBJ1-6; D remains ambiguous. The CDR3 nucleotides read TGTGCCAGCAGCCATTACCCTCTAAATAATTCACCCCTCCACTTT. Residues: CASSHYPLNNSPLHF.